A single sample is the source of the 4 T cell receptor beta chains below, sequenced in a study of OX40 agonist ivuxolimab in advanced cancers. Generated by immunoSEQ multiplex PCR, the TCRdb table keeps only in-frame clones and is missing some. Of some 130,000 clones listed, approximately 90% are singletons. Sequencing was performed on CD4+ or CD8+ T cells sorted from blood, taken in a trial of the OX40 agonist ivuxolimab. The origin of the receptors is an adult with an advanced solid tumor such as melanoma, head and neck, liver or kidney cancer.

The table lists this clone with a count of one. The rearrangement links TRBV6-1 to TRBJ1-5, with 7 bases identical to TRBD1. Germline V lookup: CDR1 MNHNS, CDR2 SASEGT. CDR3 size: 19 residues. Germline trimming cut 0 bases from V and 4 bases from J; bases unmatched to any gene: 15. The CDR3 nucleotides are TGTGCCAGCAGTGAAGCTGCTAATTTTTGGGGACAGCAAAATCAGCCCCAGCATTTT. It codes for CASSEAANFWGQQNQPQHF.

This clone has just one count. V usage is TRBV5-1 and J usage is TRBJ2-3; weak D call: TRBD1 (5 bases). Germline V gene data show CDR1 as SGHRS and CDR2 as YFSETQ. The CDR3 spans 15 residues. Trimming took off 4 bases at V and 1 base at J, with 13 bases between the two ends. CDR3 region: CASSTQGQGTDTQYF. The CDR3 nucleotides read TGCGCCAGCAGCACCCAGGGTCAGGGCACAGATACGCAGTATTTT.

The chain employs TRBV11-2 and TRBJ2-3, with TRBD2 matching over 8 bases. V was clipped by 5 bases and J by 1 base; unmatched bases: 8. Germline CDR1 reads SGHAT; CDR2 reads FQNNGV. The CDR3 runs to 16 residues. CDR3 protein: CASSRSLAERTDTQYF. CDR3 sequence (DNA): TGTGCCAGCAGCCGCTCACTAGCGGAGCGCACAGATACGCAGTATTTT.

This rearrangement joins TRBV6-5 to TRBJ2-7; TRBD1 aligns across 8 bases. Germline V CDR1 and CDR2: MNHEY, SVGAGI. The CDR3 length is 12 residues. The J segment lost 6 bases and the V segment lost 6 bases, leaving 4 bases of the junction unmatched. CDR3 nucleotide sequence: TGTGCCAGCAGGCGAGACAGGGGCGAGCAGTACTTC. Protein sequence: CASRRDRGEQYF.